The table lists the clone carrying this TCR beta chain with many counts. What it binds is unknown. This sample was taken from a study of tumor-infiltrating lymphocytes in localized non-small cell lung cancer. The assay was immunoSEQ multiplex PCR, and TCRdb's table has in-frame clones only and misses some. Counted here are some 22,000 clones, roughly 71% occurring once; the ten biggest clones make up approximately 15%. Whole-study findings and limits: Different pieces of the same tissue went to different assays, confounding technical variation with intratumor heterogeneity.

The CDR3 is 16 residues long. With V trimmed by 0 bases and J by 4 bases, 5 bases remained unmatched. Germline V lookup: CDR1 SGHRS, CDR2 YFSETQ. Sequencing was carried out using lung tumor tissue. The sequence was obtained from a human donor with non-small cell lung cancer. The chain links TRBV5-1 to TRBJ2-2; 8 positions match TRBD1. CDR3 loop: CASSLAGQASTGELFF. The CDR3 DNA reads TGCGCCAGCAGCTTGGCGGGACAGGCCTCCACCGGGGAGCTGTTTTTT.